The 4 T cell receptor beta chains below were found in one sample sequenced in a study of shared T cell receptors in the human thymus. The table came from immunoSEQ multiplex PCR; TCRdb's copy has only in-frame clones and leaves some out. Found here are about 610,000 clones, roughly 90% of them singletons; the top ten hold about 0.01%. This same sample was also taken into another study, of human thymus T cells.

Sequencing input: thymocytes. These receptors all come from a boy younger than two with a congenital heart defect.

This clone was seen just once. The chain recombines TRBV7-6 with TRBJ2-5; no clear D gene. CDR1 is SGHVS and CDR2 is FNYEAQ in the germline V gene. The CDR3 length is 14 residues. V was cut by 5 bases and J by 0 bases, with 10 bases left in between. The CDR3 DNA sequence: TGTGCCAGCAGCCCCACACAGTACCAAGAGACCCAGTACTTC. It encodes CASSPTQYQETQYF.

The V gene is TRBV10-3, the J gene TRBJ2-3, with 10 nucleotides matching TRBD2. Germline CDR1 ENHRY, CDR2 SYGVKD. The V segment lost 2 bases and the J segment 6 bases; nucleotides outside the gene matches: 5. The length of the CDR3 is 15 residues. The CDR3 nucleotides are TGTGCCATCAGTGAGAATACTAGCGGGACGGATACGCAGTATTTT. Encoded protein: CAISENTSGTDTQYF.

The chain uses TRBV7-8 and TRBJ2-3; D is unclear. The CDR3 is 17 residues long. Trimming shortened V by 0 bases and J by 1 base, and 14 bases separated the two germline ends. The germline V gene encodes CDR1 SGHVS and CDR2 FQNEAQ. CDR3 region: CASSLAVPTRGTDTQYF. The DNA for the CDR3 is TGTGCCAGCAGCTTAGCGGTACCTACTCGGGGCACAGATACGCAGTATTTT.

The V gene is TRBV7-6, the J gene TRBJ1-4, with TRBD1 as a possible D gene (5 bases). V was shortened by 5 bases and J by 10 bases, with 20 bases between the two germline ends. CDR3 length: 15 amino acids. Germline-derived CDR1 and CDR2 are SGHVS and FNYEAQ. CDR3 in amino acids: CASSTNRPFSGKLFF. CDR3 nucleotide sequence: TGTGCCAGCAGCACAAACAGGCCTTTCTCCGGAAAACTGTTTTTT.